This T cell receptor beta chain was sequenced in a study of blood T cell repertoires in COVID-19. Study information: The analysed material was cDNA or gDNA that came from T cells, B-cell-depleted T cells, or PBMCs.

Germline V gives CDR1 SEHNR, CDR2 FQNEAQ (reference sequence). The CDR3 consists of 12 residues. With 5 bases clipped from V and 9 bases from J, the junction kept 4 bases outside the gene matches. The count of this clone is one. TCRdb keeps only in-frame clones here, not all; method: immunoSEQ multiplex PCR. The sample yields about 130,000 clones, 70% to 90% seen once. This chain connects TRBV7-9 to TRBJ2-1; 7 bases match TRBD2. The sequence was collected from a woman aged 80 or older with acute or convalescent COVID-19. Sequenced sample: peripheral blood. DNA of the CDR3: TGTGCCAGCAGCCAGACTAGCAGTGAGCAGTTCTTC. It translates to CASSQTSSEQFF. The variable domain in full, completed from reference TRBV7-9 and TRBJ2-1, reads DTGVSQNPRHKITKRGQNVTFRCDPISEHNRLYWYRQTLGQGPEFLTYFQNEAQLEKSRLLSDRFSAERPKGSFSTLEIQRTEQGDSAMYLCASSQTSSEQFFGPGTRLTVL.